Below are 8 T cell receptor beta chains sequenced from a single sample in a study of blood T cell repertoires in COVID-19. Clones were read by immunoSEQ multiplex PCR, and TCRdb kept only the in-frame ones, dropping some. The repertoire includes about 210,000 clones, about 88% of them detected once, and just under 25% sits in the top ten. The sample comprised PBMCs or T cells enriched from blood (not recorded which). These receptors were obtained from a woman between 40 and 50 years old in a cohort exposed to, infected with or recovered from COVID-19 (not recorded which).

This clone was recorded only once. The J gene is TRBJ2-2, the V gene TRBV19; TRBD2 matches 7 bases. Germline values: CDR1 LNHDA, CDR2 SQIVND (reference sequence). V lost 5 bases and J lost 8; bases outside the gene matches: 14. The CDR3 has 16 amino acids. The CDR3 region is CASSAAGDYSAGELFF. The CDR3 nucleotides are TGTGCCAGTAGTGCCGCCGGGGACTACTCGGCGGGGGAGCTGTTTTTT.

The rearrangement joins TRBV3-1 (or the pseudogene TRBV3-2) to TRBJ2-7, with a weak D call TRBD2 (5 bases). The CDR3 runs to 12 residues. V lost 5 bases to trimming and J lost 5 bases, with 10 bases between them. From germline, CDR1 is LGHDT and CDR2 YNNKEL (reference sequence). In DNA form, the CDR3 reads TGTGCCAGCAGCTGGACGGAGGACGAGCAGTACTTC. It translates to CASSWTEDEQYF.

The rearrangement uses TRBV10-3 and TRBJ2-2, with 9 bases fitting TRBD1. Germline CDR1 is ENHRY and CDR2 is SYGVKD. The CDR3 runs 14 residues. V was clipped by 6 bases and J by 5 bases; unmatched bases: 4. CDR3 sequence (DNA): TGTGCCATCAGCCTCGGACAGGGGACCGGGGAGCTGTTTTTT. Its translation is CAISLGQGTGELFF.

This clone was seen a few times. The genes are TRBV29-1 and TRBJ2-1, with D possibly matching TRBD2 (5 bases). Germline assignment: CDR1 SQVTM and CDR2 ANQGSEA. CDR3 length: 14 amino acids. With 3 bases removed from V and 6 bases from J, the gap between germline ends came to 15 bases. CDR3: CSVEGARGFNEQFF. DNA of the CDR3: TGCAGCGTTGAGGGTGCCCGGGGATTCAATGAGCAGTTCTTC.

CDR3 DNA: TGTGCCAGCAGTGAATTCTCCGGACATGCCACTGAAGCTTTCTTT. Protein product: CASSEFSGHATEAFF. This chain uses TRBV25-1 with TRBJ1-1, with D perhaps TRBD1 (5 bases). CDR3 length: 15 residues. The ends were cut back, 1 base at V and 4 bases at J, with 13 bases in the middle. The germline CDR1 and CDR2 sequences are MGHDK and SYGVNS.

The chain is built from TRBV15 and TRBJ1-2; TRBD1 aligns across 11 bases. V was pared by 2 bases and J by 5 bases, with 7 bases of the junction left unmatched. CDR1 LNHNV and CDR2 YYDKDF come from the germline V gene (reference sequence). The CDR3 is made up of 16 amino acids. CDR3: CATSRPRTGGPYGYTF. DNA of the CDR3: TGTGCCACCAGCAGACCTCGGACAGGGGGCCCTTATGGCTACACCTTC.

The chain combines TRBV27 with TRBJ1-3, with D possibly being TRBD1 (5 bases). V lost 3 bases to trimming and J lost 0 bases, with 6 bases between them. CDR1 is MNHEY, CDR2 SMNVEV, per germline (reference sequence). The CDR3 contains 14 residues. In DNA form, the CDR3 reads TGTGCCAGCAGTTTCAGGGCCTCTGGAAACACCATATATTTT. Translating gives CASSFRASGNTIYF.

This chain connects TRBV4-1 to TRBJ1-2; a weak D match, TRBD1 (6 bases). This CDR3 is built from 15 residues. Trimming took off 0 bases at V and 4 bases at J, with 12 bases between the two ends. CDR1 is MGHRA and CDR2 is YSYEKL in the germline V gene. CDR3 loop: CASSQERGAIYGYTF. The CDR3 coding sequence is TGCGCCAGCAGCCAAGAGCGGGGGGCTATCTATGGCTACACCTTC.